Below are 28 T cell receptor beta chains sequenced from a single sample in a study of CD8+ T cells in alopecia areata. RNA was isolated and reverse transcribed to cDNA, the sequencing template. The repertoire was sequenced with immunoSEQ multiplex PCR; TCRdb's copy has only in-frame clones and lacks some. Of more than 90,000 clones listed, 35% to 45% are singletons. The sample comprised CD4+ T cells sorted from blood. The receptors stem from a human donor with alopecia areata.

The chain has TRBV30 and TRBJ1-2; TRBD1 matches at 7 bases. CDR1 is GTSNPN, CDR2 SVGIG, per germline (reference sequence). J was trimmed by 4 bases and V by 0 bases; bases with no gene match: 17. This CDR3 region has 18 residues. The CDR3 spells CAWSVFSEGADVGYGYTF. CDR3 nucleotide sequence: TGTGCCTGGAGTGTTTTCTCTGAGGGGGCGGATGTAGGCTATGGCTACACCTTC.

Written as DNA, the CDR3 is TGTGCCAGCAGCGTACAGGGAGAGAACGAGCAGTACTTC. This gives the protein CASSVQGENEQYF. The genes are TRBV2 and TRBJ2-7; TRBD1 might be the D (6 bases). This CDR3 has 13 residues. The germline CDR1 and CDR2 sequences are SNHLY and FYNNEI. Trimming removed 6 bases at V and 5 bases at J, with 14 bases between.

V is TRBV4-3 and J is TRBJ1-5, with no clear D. CDR1 and CDR2 (germline): LGHNA, YSLEER. This CDR3 spans 13 amino acids. With 1 base removed from V and 4 bases from J, the gap between germline ends came to 5 bases. The CDR3 loop reads CASSQGENQPQHF. The CDR3 nucleotides read TGCGCCAGCAGCCAAGGGGAGAATCAGCCCCAGCATTTT.

This clone was counted a few times. The DNA for the CDR3 is TGCAGCGTTTCCTACAGGGGTTCGGTTATGAACACTGAAGCTTTCTTT. The encoded protein is CSVSYRGSVMNTEAFF. The rearrangement joins TRBV29-1 to TRBJ1-1; 7 nucleotides align to TRBD1. CDR1 is SQVTM and CDR2 is ANQGSEA in the germline V gene. Trimming at V came to 5 bases and at J to 0 bases, leaving 12 bases not matched to a gene. The CDR3 has 16 amino acids.

V is TRBV29-1 and J is TRBJ2-1; D is unclear. Trimming removed 4 bases from V and 2 bases from J, with 12 bases in between. This CDR3 contains 14 residues. The germline V gene has CDR1 SQVTM and CDR2 ANQGSEA. CDR3 bases: TGCAGCGTTGCGTCACAGCTGGCCTACAATGAGCAGTTCTTC. Protein sequence: CSVASQLAYNEQFF.

In this sample, this clone turned up a few times. CDR3 sequence reads: CAWARGSSSNQPQHF. The CDR3 DNA is TGTGCCTGGGCCCGGGGGTCCTCTAGCAATCAGCCCCAGCATTTT. The V call is TRBV30, the J call TRBJ1-5, with a possible D match to TRBD1 (5 bases). There are 15 residues in the CDR3. Germline CDR1 and CDR2: GTSNPN and SVGIG (reference sequence). Trimming took 5 bases from V and 0 from J, leaving 14 bases between them.

The CDR3 protein is CASSLARQTTTDTQYF. CDR3 nucleotide sequence: TGCGCCAGCAGCTTGGCGCGACAGACTACCACAGATACGCAGTATTTT. The chain has TRBV5-1 and TRBJ2-3, with D possibly called TRBD1 or TRBD2 (5 bases each). This CDR3 region has 16 residues. With 0 bases removed from V and 2 bases from J, the gap between germline ends came to 13 bases. Germline V gene data show CDR1 as SGHRS and CDR2 as YFSETQ.

In this sample, this clone turned up a few times. Other DNA sequences from this sample encode an identical CDR3 as well. The J gene is TRBJ2-1, the V gene TRBV29-1; no reliable D call. This CDR3 has 10 residues. Per germline, CDR1 SQVTM and CDR2 ANQGSEA. V was shortened by 4 bases and J by 5 bases, with 3 bases between the two germline ends. This CDR3 is CSVGDNEQFF. In nucleotides, the CDR3 is TGCAGCGTTGGAGACAATGAGCAGTTCTTC.

V is TRBV29-1 and J is TRBJ2-7, with TRBD2 identical over 9 bases. There are 14 residues in the CDR3. J gave up 6 bases and V 3 bases, and 9 bases lay outside the gene matches. Germline V gives CDR1 SQVTM, CDR2 ANQGSEA. The CDR3 is CSVDSGGASSEQYF. The CDR3 DNA follows: TGCAGCGTTGATAGCGGGGGCGCGAGCTCCGAGCAGTACTTC.

The chain has TRBV15 and TRBJ2-1; 10 bases agree with TRBD2. This CDR3 has 16 amino acids. V shed 3 bases, J shed 2 bases, and the junction held 4 bases outside the gene matches. Germline V gene data show CDR1 as LNHNV and CDR2 as YYDKDF (reference sequence). The CDR3 here is CATSSLAGATYNEQFF. The CDR3 DNA is TGTGCCACCAGCAGCCTAGCGGGAGCTACCTACAATGAGCAGTTCTTC.

There are a few counts of this clone. This chain uses TRBV30 with TRBJ1-4; a possible D gene is TRBD1 (5 bases). Trimming took 5 bases from V and 4 from J, leaving 14 bases between them. The CDR3 consists of 14 residues. Germline lookup yields CDR1 GTSNPN and CDR2 SVGIG (reference sequence). CDR3 in DNA: TGTGCCTGGGAGAATCCAGGGTTTAATGAAAAACTGTTTTTT. Encoded protein: CAWENPGFNEKLFF.

CDR3 region: CASTRNRDSGSPLHF. The CDR3 DNA reads TGTGCCAGCACCCGTAACCGGGACAGTGGATCACCCCTCCACTTT. The rearrangement links TRBV6-1 to TRBJ1-6; 7 bases map to TRBD1. The CDR3 is made up of 15 amino acids. Trimming removed 7 bases from V and 10 bases from J; junction bases left unmatched: 13. Germline CDR1 reads MNHNS; CDR2 reads SASEGT.

The chain carries TRBV5-1 and TRBJ2-1; the match to TRBD1 covers 8 bases. Germline V gives CDR1 SGHRS, CDR2 YFSETQ. V lost 1 base, J lost 5 bases, and 14 bases stayed unmatched. The CDR3 covers 18 residues. The CDR3 sequence: CASSLRGQGDRKDNEQFF. CDR3 nucleotide sequence: TGCGCCAGCAGCTTGCGTGGACAGGGAGACAGGAAAGACAATGAGCAGTTCTTC.

The J gene is TRBJ2-2, the V gene TRBV2, with a weak D call TRBD2 (5 bases). V lost 8 bases to trimming and J lost 4 bases, with 8 bases between them. Per germline, CDR1 SNHLY and CDR2 FYNNEI. The CDR3 contains 12 residues. The CDR3 nucleotides read TGTGCCAGCCGGGATTTCACCGGGGAGCTGTTTTTT. Its translation is CASRDFTGELFF.

This chain connects TRBV10-3 to TRBJ2-1; D is possibly TRBD2 (5 bases). V was shortened by 8 bases and J by 16 bases, with 18 bases between the two germline ends. The germline gives CDR1 ENHRY, CDR2 SYGVKD. The CDR3 contains 11 residues. The CDR3 is CAIRSGLYEFF. CDR3 bases: TGTGCCATCCGAAGCGGACTCTACGAATTCTTC.

This clone appeared a few times. Other DNA sequences in this sample translate to the same CDR3. This chain uses TRBV29-1 with TRBJ1-1; tentatively, D is TRBD1 (5 bases). Per the germline V gene, CDR1 is SQVTM and CDR2 is ANQGSEA. Trimming left V 1 base short and J 2 bases short, with 8 bases between. The CDR3 runs 13 residues. CDR3 amino acids: CSVEVQGNTEAFF. In nucleotides, the CDR3 is TGCAGCGTTGAAGTGCAGGGTAACACTGAAGCTTTCTTT.

V is TRBV6-6 and J is TRBJ2-7; D gene uncertain. Trimming removed 7 bases at V and 8 bases at J, with 12 bases between. Germline V gene lookup returns CDR1 MNHNY and CDR2 SVGAGI (reference sequence). This CDR3 is 11 amino acids long. The CDR3 DNA is TGTGCCAGCACCTCAGGTGGGAAGCAGTACTTC. Residues: CASTSGGKQYF.

The V and J genes are TRBV28 and TRBJ1-2; D gene uncertain. The CDR3 runs to 16 residues. Per the germline V gene, CDR1 is MDHEN and CDR2 is SYDVKM. V was clipped by 7 bases and J by 0 bases, with 18 bases between them. Here the CDR3 DNA reads TGTGCCAGCAATAAGCCCCCGCCATCCCCTAACTATGGCTACACCTTC. This sequence encodes CASNKPPPSPNYGYTF.

This clone is medium-sized. The CDR3 bases are TGTGCCAGCAGCTCGGACTTAGACGAGCAGTACTTC. Translating it yields CASSSDLDEQYF. The chain carries TRBV7-2 and TRBJ2-7; TRBD2 is a possible D gene (5 bases). Germline V lookup: CDR1 SGHTA, CDR2 FQGNSA. The CDR3 extends over 12 amino acids. The V end was cut by 4 bases, the J end by 5 bases, with 9 bases between.

This clone was seen a few times. The chain is built from TRBV4-1 and TRBJ2-5; D may match TRBD1 or TRBD2 (5 bases each). The CDR3 covers 16 residues. The V gene's germline CDR1 is MGHRA and CDR2 YSYEKL. The germline V and J ends were trimmed by 2 bases and 2 bases, with 15 bases remaining between them. CDR3 sequence (DNA): TGCGCCAGCAGCCAACCAGGGAGTAGACGGCAAGAGACCCAGTACTTC. Translated, it gives CASSQPGSRRQETQYF.

The V and J genes are TRBV5-1 and TRBJ2-1, with a tentative D call TRBD2 (5 bases). V was clipped by 0 bases and J by 9 bases, with 10 bases between them. CDR1 is SGHRS and CDR2 is YFSETQ in the germline V gene. This CDR3 is 13 amino acids long. The CDR3 region is CASSLEGTSEQFF. The CDR3 DNA reads TGCGCCAGCAGCTTGGAAGGAACTAGTGAGCAGTTCTTC. Drawing the rest from reference TRBV5-1 and TRBJ2-1, the complete variable domain is KAGVTQTPRYLIKTRGQQVTLSCSPISGHRSVSWYQQTPGQGLQFLFEYFSETQRNKGNFPGRFSGRQFSNSRSEMNVSTLELGDSALYLCASSLEGTSEQFFGPGTRLTVL.

There are a few counts of this clone. The rearrangement uses TRBV29-1 and TRBJ2-2; 10 bases align to TRBD2. In germline, CDR1 is SQVTM, CDR2 ANQGSEA. The CDR3 has 14 residues. The V and J ends lost 7 bases and 3 bases, in that order; junction bases with no gene match: 5. The CDR3 loop reads CSGRLAGYTGELFF. In DNA form, the CDR3 reads TGCAGCGGCAGACTAGCGGGTTACACCGGGGAGCTGTTTTTT.

This chain connects TRBV25-1 to TRBJ1-2; the D gene is possibly TRBD1 (5 bases). Trimming left V 0 bases short and J 6 bases short, with 11 bases between. CDR3 length: 14 amino acids. Germline V gene sequence: CDR1 MGHDK, CDR2 SYGVNS. The CDR3 loop reads CASSEYRDGDGYTF. The DNA for the CDR3 is TGTGCCAGCAGTGAATATAGGGACGGAGATGGCTACACCTTC.

This clone was seen a few times. The chain uses TRBV10-3 and TRBJ2-7, with unresolved D. V lost 2 bases and J 4 bases, leaving 15 bases between the germline ends. CDR3 size: 15 residues. Germline V gene data show CDR1 as ENHRY and CDR2 as SYGVKD. CDR3 sequence: CAISEVGREPYEQYF. In DNA, the CDR3 is TGTGCCATCAGTGAGGTTGGTAGGGAACCATACGAGCAGTACTTC.

This clone was observed a few times. For the CDR3, the DNA is TGTGCCAGCAGTGCTCCGACAGGGGGCTACGAGCAGTACTTC. Translated: CASSAPTGGYEQYF. The chain joins TRBV28 to TRBJ2-7; TRBD1 aligns across 9 bases. V was clipped by 5 bases and J by 3 bases; unmatched bases: 5. The V gene's germline CDR1 is MDHEN and CDR2 SYDVKM. This CDR3 contains 14 residues.

The rearrangement links TRBV14 to TRBJ2-5, with D tentatively TRBD2 (5 bases). This CDR3 contains 16 residues. Looked up from germline, CDR1 is SGHDN and CDR2 is FVKESK. Trimming left V 0 bases short and J 1 base short, with 12 bases between. The CDR3 nucleotides are TGTGCCAGCAGCCAAGATGGGTGGGGAGCCCAAGAGACCCAGTACTTC. It is translated as CASSQDGWGAQETQYF.

The V call is TRBV5-1, the J call TRBJ2-3; D is possibly TRBD2 (7 bases). The germline V and J ends were trimmed by 4 bases and 2 bases, with 17 bases remaining between them. The CDR3 consists of 16 residues. Germline loops: CDR1 SGHRS, CDR2 YFSETQ. The CDR3 here is CASSHPAGAVTDTQYF. As DNA, the CDR3 is TGCGCCAGCAGCCACCCGGCGGGGGCCGTCACAGATACGCAGTATTTT.

This chain joins TRBV14 and TRBJ1-2, with D unclear. CDR1 is SGHDN and CDR2 is FVKESK in the germline V gene. The CDR3 is made up of 13 amino acids. Trimming pared 1 base from V and 8 bases from J, leaving 11 bases between. The CDR3 protein is CASSQAWSRGYTF. CDR3 nucleotides: TGTGCCAGCAGCCAAGCTTGGAGCCGAGGCTACACCTTC.